The 4 T cell receptor beta chains below were found in one sample sequenced in a study of memory CD8 T cells in hepatitis C reinfection. Time point: peak reinfection, 3 to 8 weeks after reinfection detection. TCR sequencing was done directly ex vivo on sorted cells, without expansion in vitro. Generated by immunoSEQ multiplex PCR, the TCRdb table keeps only in-frame clones and is missing some. The data show 44,000 or so clones, with roughly 90% seen just once and around 1.2% held by the top ten. The sequenced material came from naive CD8+ T cells sorted from blood. These receptors were obtained from a young man with hepatitis C virus infection.

The CDR3 bases are TGTGCCAGCTCGACTAGCGGGAGTCCTTTAGATACGCAGTATTTT. Translating gives CASSTSGSPLDTQYF. The rearrangement uses TRBV27 and TRBJ2-3, with 12 bases that match TRBD2. Germline trimming cut 8 bases from V and 5 bases from J; bases unmatched to any gene: 8. Germline values: CDR1 MNHEY, CDR2 SMNVEV (reference sequence). The CDR3 contains 15 residues.

Comment on this clone: At one end, the junction sequence differs from germline, possibly due to a read error. The chain carries TRBV7-7 and TRBJ2-2; 9 nucleotides agree with TRBD1. This CDR3 contains 15 residues. Germline V gives CDR1 SSHAT, CDR2 FNYEAQ (reference sequence). CDR3 sequence reads: CASSLGTGPTGELFF. CDR3 nucleotide sequence: TGTGCTAGCAGCTTGGGGACAGGGCCCACCGGGGAGCTGTTTTTT.

V usage is TRBV28 and J usage is TRBJ1-2; D is undetermined. Germline values: CDR1 MDHEN, CDR2 SYDVKM. The CDR3 runs 14 residues. Trimming removed 6 bases from V and 4 bases from J, with 15 bases in between. CDR3 DNA: TGTGCCAGCAGGCATATCGAGGAGGTCTATGGCTACACCTTC. Protein: CASRHIEEVYGYTF.

The rearrangement uses TRBV27 and TRBJ1-4, with unresolved D. Between the trimmed V and J ends, which lost 6 bases and 0 bases, there was a span of 8 bases. The CDR3 loop spans 14 amino acids. The germline gives CDR1 MNHEY, CDR2 SMNVEV (reference sequence). The DNA of the CDR3 is TGTGCCAGCAGAGGACTGACAACTAATGAAAAACTGTTTTTT. Its translation: CASRGLTTNEKLFF.